The rows below give T cell receptor beta chains drawn from one sample of a study of shared clonotypes between healthy human individuals. Method: immunoSEQ multiplex PCR; TCRdb's copy keeps in-frame clones and lacks some. The table lists approximately 2.1 million clones, 85% to 95% of them singletons, with under 0.45% in the top ten. Sequencing was carried out using naive CD4+ T cells from PBMCs. These receptors came from a man between 18 and 29 years old in good health. Some clones in this sample may be carry-over from other donors' samples. The CDR3 runs from the conserved cysteine through the conserved F or W. Fields, in order: CDR3 DNA, CDR3 protein, D gene, V gene, J gene. The D gene is left open where the match is weak.

cdr3_nt: TGTGCCAGCAGGTCGGCCGGGACTAACCTTCACAATGAGCAGTTCTTC
cdr3_aa: CASRSAGTNLHNEQFF
d_call: TRBD2
v_call: TRBV28
j_call: TRBJ2-1

cdr3_nt: TGTGCCAGCTCACCTTCGCAAGAGACCCAGTACTTC
cdr3_aa: CASSPSQETQYF
d_call: NA
v_call: TRBV18
j_call: TRBJ2-5

cdr3_nt: TGTGCCAGCGGGACCACAGGATCTGGAAACACCATATATTTT
cdr3_aa: CASGTTGSGNTIYF
d_call: NA
v_call: TRBV28
j_call: TRBJ1-3

cdr3_nt: TGTGCCAGCAGCTCAACAGGGACCCAAGAGACCCAGTACTTC
cdr3_aa: CASSSTGTQETQYF
d_call: NA
v_call: TRBV5-5
j_call: TRBJ2-5

cdr3_nt: TGTGCCTGGAGTACCCGACTAGCGGCCTACAATGAGCAGTTCTTC
cdr3_aa: CAWSTRLAAYNEQFF
d_call: TRBD2
v_call: TRBV30
j_call: TRBJ2-1

cdr3_nt: TGCGCCAGCAGCTTACTGACAGGGTCCAATGAGCAGTTCTTC
cdr3_aa: CASSLLTGSNEQFF
d_call: TRBD1
v_call: TRBV5-1
j_call: TRBJ2-1

cdr3_nt: TGCGCCAGCAGCTTGAGGGAAGTCCGTAATGAAAAACTGTTTTTT
cdr3_aa: CASSLREVRNEKLFF
d_call: NA
v_call: TRBV5-1
j_call: TRBJ1-4

cdr3_nt: TGTGCCACCAGCAGAGATGTCCACTTGCCTGGCTATGGCTACACCTTC
cdr3_aa: CATSRDVHLPGYGYTF
d_call: NA
v_call: TRBV15
j_call: TRBJ1-2

cdr3_nt: TGTGCCAGCAGTCCCACCTCTAGCGGGACCTACGAGCAGTACTTC
cdr3_aa: CASSPTSSGTYEQYF
d_call: TRBD2
v_call: TRBV28
j_call: TRBJ2-7

cdr3_nt: TGTGCCAGCAGTTCCCATGACAGACTTGCCAAGGGGGTTTATGAAGCTTTCTTT
cdr3_aa: CASSSHDRLAKGVYEAFF
d_call: NA
v_call: TRBV27
j_call: TRBJ1-1

cdr3_nt: TGTGCCAGCAGTTTTGACCCAAGGGCCTACGAGCAGTACTTC
cdr3_aa: CASSFDPRAYEQYF
d_call: NA
v_call: TRBV27
j_call: TRBJ2-7

cdr3_nt: TGTGCCACCAGGGGCAAGAGCTCCTACGAGCAGTACTTC
cdr3_aa: CATRGKSSYEQYF
d_call: NA
v_call: TRBV15
j_call: TRBJ2-7